One sample yielded the 28 T cell receptor beta chains listed below, sequenced in a study of CD8 T cells in ankylosing spondylitis. Antigen specificity for these receptors is unknown. Regarding the study as a whole: Ankylosing spondylitis blood appeared to carry a characteristic TCR beta motif of roughly eight highly homologous variants.

TCRdb ran MiXCR on the 5' RACE reads and lists one entry per CDR3 protein. Here the sample spans roughly 220,000 distinct CDR3 sequences, around 17% being singletons. The sample consisted of blood, either unsorted or a sorted T cell fraction (not recorded which). Every receptor here comes from a male donor with ankylosing spondylitis.

In this sample, this clonotype turned up a few times. The chain employs TRBV7-9 and TRBJ2-7, with D perhaps TRBD1 or TRBD2 (6 bases each). Trimming left V 2 bases short and J 7 bases short, with 12 bases between. The CDR3 is made up of 13 amino acids. CDR1 is SEHNR and CDR2 is FQNEAQ in the germline V gene (reference sequence). The CDR3 region has the DNA TGTGCCAGCAGCTTACCAGGGGCGGGGGAGCAGTACTTC. Translation gives CASSLPGAGEQYF.

The chain employs TRBV4-3 and TRBJ2-7; 9 bases fit TRBD2. Germline V gene lookup returns CDR1 LGHNA and CDR2 YSLEER. The V segment lost 0 bases and the J segment 3 bases; nucleotides outside the gene matches: 6. This CDR3 has 16 amino acids. CDR3 protein: CASSQDSASGNYEQYF. The CDR3 DNA reads TGCGCCAGCAGCCAAGATTCGGCTAGCGGGAACTACGAGCAGTACTTC.

This clonotype was counted ten times or more. The chain carries TRBV29-1 and TRBJ2-1; TRBD2 matches at 10 bases. Germline CDR1 and CDR2: SQVTM and ANQGSEA. The trim removed 6 bases at V and 2 bases at J, leaving 4 bases unmatched. This CDR3 is 14 amino acids long. DNA of the CDR3: TGCAGCGTCGTCCTAGCGGGAGCCTACAATGAGCAGTTCTTC. It yields the protein CSVVLAGAYNEQFF.

The sample holds many counts of this clonotype. V is TRBV29-1 and J is TRBJ2-5, with 10 bases lining up with TRBD1. Looked up from germline, CDR1 is SQVTM and CDR2 is ANQGSEA. CDR3 length: 13 residues. Trimming cost V 6 bases and J 6 bases; bases outside gene matches: 7. The CDR3 here is CSVVTGGSKTQYF. Here the CDR3 DNA reads TGCAGCGTCGTGACAGGGGGCTCAAAGACCCAGTACTTC.

At least ten counts were recorded for this clonotype. This chain links TRBV12-3 or TRBV12-4 with TRBJ2-1, with 10 bases aligning to TRBD2. The ends lost 5 bases at V and 9 bases at J; junction bases unmatched: 16. CDR3 length: 17 residues. The CDR3 here is CASSPSGGVAGGFEQFF. The CDR3 coding sequence is TGTGCCAGCAGTCCCTCGGGGGGGGTAGCGGGAGGTTTTGAGCAGTTCTTC.

There are many counts of this clonotype. The chain joins TRBV13 to TRBJ2-2; tentatively, D is TRBD1 (6 bases). From germline, CDR1 is PRHDT and CDR2 FYEKMQ (reference sequence). V was clipped by 2 bases and J by 5 bases, with 15 bases between them. The CDR3 extends over 16 amino acids. CDR3 sequence: CASSLPNTQGTGELFF. For the CDR3, the DNA is TGTGCCAGCAGCTTACCTAACACACAGGGAACCGGGGAGCTGTTTTTT. The variable domain in full, with the rest retrieved from reference TRBV13 and TRBJ2-2, is AAGVIQSPRHLIKEKRETATLKCYPIPRHDTVYWYQQGPGQDPQFLISFYEKMQSDKGSIPDRFSAQQFSDYHSELNMSSLELGDSALYFCASSLPNTQGTGELFFGEGSRLTVL.

This clonotype appeared a few times. This chain connects TRBV5-1 to TRBJ2-1; D uncertain. Germline V gene lookup returns CDR1 SGHRS and CDR2 YFSETQ. V was pared by 3 bases and J by 6 bases, with 16 bases between. The CDR3 has 15 amino acids. The CDR3 sequence is CASSSDPSPGNEQFF. CDR3 in DNA: TGCGCCAGCAGCTCGGACCCCTCGCCGGGCAATGAGCAGTTCTTC.

V gene TRBV7-9 combines with J gene TRBJ2-5; 12 positions match TRBD2. V was clipped by 5 bases and J by 3 bases; unmatched bases: 4. The CDR3 extends over 15 amino acids. Germline V gives CDR1 SEHNR, CDR2 FQNEAQ (reference sequence). The CDR3 DNA follows: TGTGCCAGCAGCACGACTAGCGGGGGAAAAGAGACCCAGTACTTC. Protein sequence: CASSTTSGGKETQYF.

This clonotype turned up a few times. This sequence joins TRBV12-3 or TRBV12-4 and TRBJ2-1; D gene uncertain. Trimming removed 6 bases at V and 0 bases at J, with 15 bases between. There are 16 residues in the CDR3. The CDR3 region is CASSPAGGRSYNEQFF. Written as DNA, the CDR3 is TGTGCCAGCAGCCCTGCTGGCGGACGCTCCTACAATGAGCAGTTCTTC.

The rearrangement joins TRBV6-1 to TRBJ1-1; D may be TRBD1 (5 bases). Per germline, CDR1 MNHNS and CDR2 SASEGT. The CDR3 covers 15 residues. Trimming cost V 2 bases and J 1 base, with 11 bases left between them. CDR3 DNA sequence: TGTGCCAGCAGTGAATGGGGCCAGTCGAACACTGAAGCTTTCTTT. Amino acids: CASSEWGQSNTEAFF.

The rearrangement joins TRBV5-6 to TRBJ1-1, with a weak D call TRBD1 (6 bases). The V end lost 3 bases, the J end lost 3 bases, and 18 bases lay between the germline ends. Germline CDR1 reads SGHDT; CDR2 reads YYEEEE. The CDR3 spans 16 residues. The CDR3 spells CASSWDKIGSDTEAFF. CDR3 bases: TGTGCCAGCAGCTGGGACAAGATAGGATCGGACACTGAAGCTTTCTTT.

This chain joins TRBV4-1 and TRBJ1-1, with D possibly being TRBD1 (5 bases). Germline V gives CDR1 MGHRA, CDR2 YSYEKL. The V end lost 1 base, the J end lost 5 bases, and 11 bases lay between the germline ends. The CDR3 runs to 14 residues. CDR3 bases: TGCGCCAGCAGCCAAGCTGGGGGAAGGACTGAAGCTTTCTTT. As protein: CASSQAGGRTEAFF.

The V call is TRBV24-1, the J call TRBJ2-1, with 13 nucleotides matching TRBD2. The V segment lost 4 bases and the J segment 7 bases; nucleotides outside the gene matches: 18. The CDR3 covers 20 residues. Germline-derived CDR1 and CDR2 are KGHDR and SFDVKD. The CDR3 nucleotides are TGTGCCACCAGTGACCTCGGACAGGGTTATACTAGCGGGGGGGCTAATGAGCAGTTCTTC. Translating gives CATSDLGQGYTSGGANEQFF.

This clonotype was seen a handful of times. The rearrangement joins TRBV4-2 to TRBJ1-4; D is uncertain. V was pared by 1 base and J by 6 bases, with 12 bases between. CDR3 size: 15 residues. Germline V gene lookup returns CDR1 LGHNA and CDR2 YNFKEQ. CDR3 region: CASSQVPLVDEKLFF. The CDR3 nucleotides are TGTGCCAGCAGCCAAGTCCCCCTCGTAGATGAAAAACTGTTTTTT.

Only a few counts were recorded for this clonotype. The chain links TRBV12-3 or TRBV12-4 to TRBJ2-7; TRBD2 matches 8 bases. The CDR3 extends over 14 amino acids. Trimming took 5 bases from V and 2 from J; bases not matched to a gene: 5. CDR3 DNA sequence: TGTGCCAGCAGTCCGAGCGGGAGACCCTACGAGCAGTACTTC. Translated: CASSPSGRPYEQYF.

The CDR3 region is CASSPSGGEVSYEQYF. In DNA, the CDR3 is TGTGCCAGCAGTCCCTCGGGAGGGGAGGTCTCCTACGAGCAGTACTTC. The chain couples TRBV27 to TRBJ2-7, with 8 bases matching TRBD2. The J segment lost 0 bases and the V segment lost 5 bases, leaving 9 bases of the junction unmatched. Germline loops: CDR1 MNHEY, CDR2 SMNVEV (reference sequence). This CDR3 is built from 16 residues.

This clonotype came up a few times. DNA of the CDR3: TGCAGTGCTTCAAACTGGGACAGGCCGACTGAAGCTTTCTTT. Protein: CSASNWDRPTEAFF. The genes are TRBV20-1 and TRBJ1-1, with 8 bases lining up with TRBD1. Unmatched junction bases numbered 10, after V lost 5 bases and J lost 5 bases. The CDR3 covers 14 residues. Germline V gene data show CDR1 as DFQATT and CDR2 as SNEGSKA (reference sequence).

The chain has TRBV29-1 and TRBJ2-7, with D possibly being TRBD2 (7 bases). The V end was cut by 6 bases, the J end by 6 bases, with 12 bases between. CDR3 length: 11 residues. Germline V gene sequence: CDR1 SQVTM, CDR2 ANQGSEA. In DNA form, the CDR3 reads TGCAGCGTGGGAGGGGGTAGCGAGCAGTACTTC. The encoded protein is CSVGGGSEQYF.

The V and J genes are TRBV12-3 or TRBV12-4 and TRBJ1-5; D gene unclear. V was shortened by 4 bases and J by 6 bases, with 7 bases between the two germline ends. This CDR3 spans 12 amino acids. The CDR3 reads CASSSGPQPQHF. As DNA, the CDR3 is TGTGCCAGCAGTTCCGGGCCTCAGCCCCAGCATTTT.

This clonotype has more than one count but fewer than ten. The V call is TRBV7-9, the J call TRBJ2-5; TRBD2 aligns across 13 bases. The CDR3 sequence is 17 residues long. V lost 0 bases to trimming and J lost 4 bases; unmatched junction nucleotides: 5. Germline-derived CDR1 and CDR2 are SEHNR and FQNEAQ (reference sequence). CDR3 sequence: CASSLALAGGPGETQYF. The CDR3 DNA sequence: TGTGCCAGCAGCTTAGCACTAGCGGGAGGGCCAGGAGAGACCCAGTACTTC.

CDR3 in amino acids: CSRRQGGSSYNSPLHF. The CDR3 region has the DNA TGCAGTCGTAGACAGGGTGGGAGCTCCTATAATTCACCCCTCCACTTT. The V gene is TRBV29-1, the J gene TRBJ1-6; 7 bases fit TRBD1. The CDR3 has 16 amino acids. Germline CDR1 SQVTM, CDR2 ANQGSEA.

The V call is TRBV20-1, the J call TRBJ2-3, with 10 positions matching TRBD2. This CDR3 comprises 18 residues. CDR1 DFQATT and CDR2 SNEGSKA come from the germline V gene (reference sequence). J was trimmed by 6 bases and V by 2 bases; bases with no gene match: 17. The CDR3 reads CSARSFIKLAGTEDTQYF. The CDR3 nucleotides read TGCAGTGCTAGATCCTTTATAAAACTAGCGGGAACCGAGGATACGCAGTATTTT.

The genes are TRBV7-9 and TRBJ1-2; D may be TRBD1 (5 bases). Trimming removed 0 bases at V and 3 bases at J, with 23 bases between. The CDR3 covers 19 residues. Germline assignment: CDR1 SEHNR and CDR2 FQNEAQ (reference sequence). This CDR3 is CASSLAFGAEDPSDYGYTF. The DNA of the CDR3 is TGTGCCAGCAGCTTAGCTTTTGGGGCAGAAGACCCATCTGACTATGGCTACACCTTC.

This clonotype has just a few counts. J is TRBJ1-2 and V is TRBV5-6; 9 bases match TRBD1. Germline V lookup: CDR1 SGHDT, CDR2 YYEEEE. This CDR3 comprises 13 residues. Trimming removed 5 bases from V and 5 bases from J; junction bases left unmatched: 4. CDR3 in amino acids: CASSSTGGYGYTF. CDR3 DNA: TGTGCCAGCAGTTCGACAGGGGGGTATGGCTACACCTTC. The full variable domain, completed using reference TRBV5-6 and TRBJ1-2, is DAGVTQSPTHLIKTRGQQVTLRCSPKSGHDTVSWYQQALGQGPQFIFQYYEEEERQRGNFPDRFSGHQFPNYSSELNVNALLLGDSALYLCASSSTGGYGYTFGSGTRLTVV.

The chain is built from TRBV6-1 and TRBJ2-3; perhaps TRBD2 as D (7 bases). CDR3 size: 16 residues. CDR1 MNHNS and CDR2 SASEGT come from the germline V gene. Between the trimmed V and J ends, which lost 5 bases and 6 bases, there was a span of 21 bases. CDR3 sequence: CASSQFAGAPGDTQYF. In DNA, the CDR3 is TGTGCCAGCAGTCAGTTCGCGGGGGCCCCGGGGGATACGCAGTATTTT.

In this sample, this clonotype turned up many times. The chain links TRBV12-3 or TRBV12-4 to TRBJ2-2; TRBD2 agrees at 8 bases. V shed 6 bases, J shed 2 bases, and the junction held 5 bases outside the gene matches. The CDR3 consists of 15 residues. CDR3 in amino acids: CASSYTSGNTGELFF. Written as DNA, the CDR3 is TGTGCCAGCAGCTATACTAGCGGAAACACCGGGGAGCTGTTTTTT.

This clonotype came up a few times. The chain employs TRBV7-8 and TRBJ2-1, with a tentative D call TRBD2 (7 bases). CDR3 size: 18 residues. Germline V gives CDR1 SGHVS, CDR2 FQNEAQ. V lost 2 bases to trimming and J lost 2 bases, with 19 bases between them. CDR3 in DNA: TGTGCCAGCAGCTTATCCTCCTATGGGGGGGCTCCCTACAATGAGCAGTTCTTC. Translating it yields CASSLSSYGGAPYNEQFF.

V and J are TRBV19 and TRBJ1-5, with D hard to call. V lost 8 bases and J lost 9, with 20 bases in between. Germline V gene sequence: CDR1 LNHDA, CDR2 SQIVND (reference sequence). The CDR3 has 14 residues. CDR3 sequence reads: CASSTGSAFMPQHF. The DNA of the CDR3 is TGTGCCAGTTCAACCGGGTCCGCGTTTATGCCCCAGCATTTT.